These T cell receptor beta chains were read from a single sample in a study of brain T cells in children with intractable seizures. Profiling relied on immunoSEQ multiplex PCR, and the TCRdb table lists in-frame clones only, not all of them. The sample carries fewer than 150,000 clones, around 94% recorded once. This specimen was peripheral blood, taken at surgery. The receptors here all came from a boy less than two years old with hemimegalencephaly and intractable seizures. Each CDR3 is given with its conserved first and last residue. A D gene is named only where the DNA matches it firmly. A clone size is listed for some rows: how often the clone was seen (once, few, many), or a class if it is expanded.

CDR3 protein: CASRLAGVGDNEQFF
CDR3 DNA: TGTGCCAGCAGACTAGCGGGAGTGGGGGACAATGAGCAGTTCTTC
D gene: TRBD2
clone size: .
V gene: TRBV5-5
J gene: TRBJ2-1

CDR3 protein: CASSLSNTPYEQYF
CDR3 DNA: TGTGCCAGCAGTTTATCTAATACCCCCTACGAGCAGTACTTC
D gene: .
clone size: .
V gene: TRBV27
J gene: TRBJ2-7

CDR3 protein: CASSPDRPYEQYF
CDR3 DNA: TGCGCCAGCAGCCCCGACAGACCCTACGAGCAGTACTTC
D gene: .
clone size: .
V gene: TRBV5-1
J gene: TRBJ2-7

CDR3 protein: CASSLISKETQYF
CDR3 DNA: TGTGCCAGCAGCTTAATCAGTAAAGAGACCCAGTACTTC
D gene: .
clone size: .
V gene: TRBV5-4
J gene: TRBJ2-5

CDR3 protein: CASSVGGSYEQYF
CDR3 DNA: TGTGCCAGCAGCGTAGGTGGGTCCTACGAGCAGTACTTC
D gene: .
clone size: once
V gene: TRBV9
J gene: TRBJ2-7

CDR3 protein: CASRPGTDTQYF
CDR3 DNA: TGTGCCAGCAGACCCGGCACAGATACGCAGTATTTT
D gene: .
clone size: .
V gene: TRBV6-5
J gene: TRBJ2-3

CDR3 protein: CASSPGQAPNYGYTF
CDR3 DNA: TGTGCCAGCAGCCCCGGACAGGCGCCGAACTATGGCTACACCTTC
D gene: TRBD1
clone size: .
V gene: TRBV5-4
J gene: TRBJ1-2

CDR3 protein: CASSLGTGFGYTF
CDR3 DNA: TGTGCCAGCAGCTTGGGGACAGGGTTTGGCTACACCTTC
D gene: TRBD1
clone size: .
V gene: TRBV13
J gene: TRBJ1-2

CDR3 protein: CASSYSRGSGFGYTF
CDR3 DNA: TGTGCCAGCAGTTACTCGAGGGGTTCAGGGTTCGGCTACACCTTC
D gene: .
clone size: .
V gene: TRBV6-5
J gene: TRBJ1-2

CDR3 protein: CARSTTGGYGYTF
CDR3 DNA: TGTGCCAGAAGCACCACAGGAGGCTATGGCTACACCTTC
D gene: .
clone size: .
V gene: TRBV5-3
J gene: TRBJ1-2

CDR3 protein: CASAGPRTGVDQPQHF
CDR3 DNA: TGTGCCAGCGCCGGCCCGCGGACAGGGGTAGATCAGCCCCAGCATTTT
D gene: TRBD1
clone size: .
V gene: TRBV28
J gene: TRBJ1-5

CDR3 protein: CASSLGGAQSGGYTF
CDR3 DNA: TGTGCCAGCAGCTTAGGGGGGGCGCAAAGTGGCGGCTACACCTTC
D gene: .
clone size: .
V gene: TRBV7-9
J gene: TRBJ1-2

CDR3 protein: CASSDSGRATDTQYF
CDR3 DNA: TGTGCCAGCAGTGATAGCGGGAGGGCCACAGATACGCAGTATTTT
D gene: TRBD2
clone size: .
V gene: TRBV6-4
J gene: TRBJ2-3

CDR3 protein: CASSYGGNQPQHF
CDR3 DNA: TGTGCCAGCAGTTACGGGGGCAATCAGCCCCAGCATTTT
D gene: .
clone size: .
V gene: TRBV6-5
J gene: TRBJ1-5

CDR3 protein: CASSQDSAFGRETQYF
CDR3 DNA: TGTGCCAGCAGCCAAGATTCGGCTTTTGGGAGGGAGACCCAGTACTTC
D gene: .
clone size: .
V gene: TRBV3-1/TRBV3-2
J gene: TRBJ2-5

CDR3 protein: CASSPQTGSYGYTF
CDR3 DNA: TGTGCCAGCAGCCCCCAGACAGGGAGCTATGGCTACACCTTC
D gene: TRBD1
clone size: .
V gene: TRBV13
J gene: TRBJ1-2

CDR3 protein: CARSLGLRRLAEDTDTQYF
CDR3 DNA: TGTGCCAGAAGCTTGGGCTTACGGCGGCTAGCGGAAGACACAGATACGCAGTATTTT
D gene: TRBD2
clone size: once
V gene: TRBV5-3
J gene: TRBJ2-3

CDR3 protein: CATSIGVNTEAFF
CDR3 DNA: TGTGCCACCAGCATAGGGGTGAACACTGAAGCTTTCTTT
D gene: .
clone size: .
V gene: TRBV15
J gene: TRBJ1-1

CDR3 protein: CASTARGGVGGNEQFF
CDR3 DNA: TGTGCCAGCACCGCCAGAGGGGGGGTGGGCGGCAATGAGCAGTTCTTC
D gene: .
clone size: .
V gene: TRBV28
J gene: TRBJ2-1

CDR3 protein: CASSLTLRDDEKLFF
CDR3 DNA: TGCGCCAGCAGCCTCACCCTCAGGGACGATGAAAAACTGTTTTTT
D gene: .
clone size: .
V gene: TRBV4-3
J gene: TRBJ1-4

CDR3 protein: CASSSKGQAYEQYF
CDR3 DNA: TGTGCCAGCAGCTCAAAAGGACAGGCCTACGAGCAGTACTTC
D gene: TRBD1
clone size: .
V gene: TRBV7-9
J gene: TRBJ2-7

CDR3 protein: CASSLEVAGSYEQYF
CDR3 DNA: TGTGCCAGCAGCTTAGAAGTAGCGGGCTCCTACGAGCAGTACTTC
D gene: TRBD2
clone size: once
V gene: TRBV11-2
J gene: TRBJ2-7

CDR3 protein: CASSEVGGRGPPPNSPLHF
CDR3 DNA: TGCGCCAGCAGTGAGGTGGGCGGCAGGGGGCCACCACCGAATTCACCCCTCCACTTT
D gene: TRBD1
clone size: few
V gene: TRBV10-2
J gene: TRBJ1-6

CDR3 protein: CASSLRVDGQGSGDTQYF
CDR3 DNA: TGTGCCAGCAGTTTACGGGTCGACGGACAGGGGAGTGGGGATACGCAGTATTTT
D gene: TRBD1
clone size: once
V gene: TRBV27
J gene: TRBJ2-3

CDR3 protein: CASSLVLAGVPYEQYF
CDR3 DNA: TGTGCCAGCAGTTTAGTCCTAGCGGGGGTCCCCTACGAGCAGTACTTC
D gene: TRBD2
clone size: .
V gene: TRBV28
J gene: TRBJ2-7

CDR3 protein: CASSLRRESYEQFF
CDR3 DNA: TGTGCCAGCAGCTTACGGCGGGAGAGTTATGAGCAGTTCTTC
D gene: TRBD2
clone size: .
V gene: TRBV7-3
J gene: TRBJ2-1

CDR3 protein: CASSARVKEKLFF
CDR3 DNA: TGTGCCAGCAGTGCCAGGGTAAAGGAAAAACTGTTTTTT
D gene: .
clone size: .
V gene: TRBV25-1
J gene: TRBJ1-4